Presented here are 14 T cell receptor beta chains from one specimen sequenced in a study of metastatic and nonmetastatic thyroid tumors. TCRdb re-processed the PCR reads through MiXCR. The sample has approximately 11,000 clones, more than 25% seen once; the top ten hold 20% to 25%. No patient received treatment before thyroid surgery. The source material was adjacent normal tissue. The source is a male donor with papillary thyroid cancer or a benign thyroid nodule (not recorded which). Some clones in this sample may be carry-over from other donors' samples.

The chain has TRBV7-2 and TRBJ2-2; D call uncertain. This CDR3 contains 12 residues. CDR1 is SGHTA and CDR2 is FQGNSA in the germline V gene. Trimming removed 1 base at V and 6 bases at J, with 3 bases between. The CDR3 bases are TGTGCCAGCAGCTTAGGCCCCGGGGAGCTGTTTTTT. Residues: CASSLGPGELFF.

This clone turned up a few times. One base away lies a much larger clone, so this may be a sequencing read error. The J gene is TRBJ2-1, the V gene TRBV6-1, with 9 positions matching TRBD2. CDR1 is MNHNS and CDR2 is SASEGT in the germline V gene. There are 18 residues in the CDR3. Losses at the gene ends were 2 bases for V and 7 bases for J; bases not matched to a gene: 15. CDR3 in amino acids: CASSENSLRTTSGNEQFF. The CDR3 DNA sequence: TGTGCCAGCAGTGAAAACAGCCTCCGGACAACTAGCGGGAATGAGCAGTTCTTC.

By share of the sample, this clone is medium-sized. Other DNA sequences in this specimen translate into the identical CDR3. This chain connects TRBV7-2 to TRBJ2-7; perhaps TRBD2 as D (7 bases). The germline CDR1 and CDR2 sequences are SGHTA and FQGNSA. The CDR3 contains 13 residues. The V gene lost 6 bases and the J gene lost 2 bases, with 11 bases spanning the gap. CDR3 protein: CASRGGAAYEQYF. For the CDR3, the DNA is TGTGCCAGCAGGGGGGGGGCAGCCTACGAGCAGTACTTC.

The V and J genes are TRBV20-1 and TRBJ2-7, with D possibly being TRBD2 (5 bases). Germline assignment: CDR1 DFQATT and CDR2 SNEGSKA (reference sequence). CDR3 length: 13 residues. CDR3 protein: CSAHSGKSYEQYF. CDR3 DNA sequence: TGCAGCGCTCATTCGGGGAAATCCTACGAGCAGTACTTC.

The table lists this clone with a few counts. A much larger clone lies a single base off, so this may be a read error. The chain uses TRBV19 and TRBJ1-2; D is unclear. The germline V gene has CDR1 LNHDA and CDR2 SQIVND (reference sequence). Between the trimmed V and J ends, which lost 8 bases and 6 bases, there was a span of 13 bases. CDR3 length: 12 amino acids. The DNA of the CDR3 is TGTGCCAGTGGTCCCCAAAGGGATGGCTACACCTTC. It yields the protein CASGPQRDGYTF.

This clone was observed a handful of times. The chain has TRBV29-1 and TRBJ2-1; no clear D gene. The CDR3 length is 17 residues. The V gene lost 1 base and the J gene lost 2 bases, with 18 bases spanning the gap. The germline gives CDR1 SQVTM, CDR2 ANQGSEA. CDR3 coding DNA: TGCAGCGTTGAAGGCCACGGGTTGCGCGTGACCTACAATGAGCAGTTCTTC. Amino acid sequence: CSVEGHGLRVTYNEQFF.

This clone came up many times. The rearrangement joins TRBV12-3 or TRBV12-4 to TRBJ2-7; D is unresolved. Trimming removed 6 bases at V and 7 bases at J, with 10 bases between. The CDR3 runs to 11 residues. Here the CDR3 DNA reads TGTGCCAGCAGCCTCACGGCGGAGCAGTACTTC. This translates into CASSLTAEQYF.

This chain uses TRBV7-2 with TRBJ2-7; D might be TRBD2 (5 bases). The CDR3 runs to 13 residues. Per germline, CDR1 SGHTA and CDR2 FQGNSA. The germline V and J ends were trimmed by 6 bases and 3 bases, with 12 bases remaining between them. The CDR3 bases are TGTGCCAGCAGTCGCGGACTGAACTACGAGCAGTACTTC. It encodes CASSRGLNYEQYF.

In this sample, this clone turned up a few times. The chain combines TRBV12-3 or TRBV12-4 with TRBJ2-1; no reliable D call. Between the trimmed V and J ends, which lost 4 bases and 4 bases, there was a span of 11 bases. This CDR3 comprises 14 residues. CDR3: CASSSVTRYNEQFF. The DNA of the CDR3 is TGTGCCAGCAGTTCCGTCACGCGTTACAATGAGCAGTTCTTC.

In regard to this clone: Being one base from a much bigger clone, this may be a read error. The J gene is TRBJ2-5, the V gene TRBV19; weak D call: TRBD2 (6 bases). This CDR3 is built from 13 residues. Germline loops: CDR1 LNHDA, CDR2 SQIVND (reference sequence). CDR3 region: CASSTGTSGTRYF. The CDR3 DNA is TGTGCCAGTAGTACCGGGACTTCGGGGACCCGGTACTTC.

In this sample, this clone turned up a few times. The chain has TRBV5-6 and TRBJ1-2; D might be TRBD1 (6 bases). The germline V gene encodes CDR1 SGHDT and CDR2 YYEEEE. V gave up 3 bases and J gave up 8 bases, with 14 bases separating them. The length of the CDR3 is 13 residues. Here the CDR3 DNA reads TGTGCCAGCAGCTGGGGGACATCGGGAGGCTACACCTTC. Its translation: CASSWGTSGGYTF.

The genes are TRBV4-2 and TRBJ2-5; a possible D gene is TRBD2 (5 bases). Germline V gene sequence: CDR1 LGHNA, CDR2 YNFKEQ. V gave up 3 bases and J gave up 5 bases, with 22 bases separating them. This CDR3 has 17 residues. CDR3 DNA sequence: TGTGCCAGCAGCCAGCTGACGGGTACGGGGTTGAGGGAGACCCAGTACTTC. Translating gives CASSQLTGTGLRETQYF.

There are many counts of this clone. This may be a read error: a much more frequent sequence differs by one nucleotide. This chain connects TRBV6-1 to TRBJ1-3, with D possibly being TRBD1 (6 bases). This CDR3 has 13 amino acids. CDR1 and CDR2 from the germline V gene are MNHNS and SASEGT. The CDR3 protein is CASSNRAGSTIYF. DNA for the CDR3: TGTGCCAGCAGTAACAGGGCTGGAAGCACCATATATTTT.

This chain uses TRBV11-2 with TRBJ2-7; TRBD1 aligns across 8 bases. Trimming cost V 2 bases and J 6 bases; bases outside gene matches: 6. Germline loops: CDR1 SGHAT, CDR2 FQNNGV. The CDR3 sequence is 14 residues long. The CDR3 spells CASSLNPGGPEQYF. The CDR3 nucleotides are TGTGCCAGCAGCTTAAATCCAGGGGGCCCCGAGCAGTACTTC.